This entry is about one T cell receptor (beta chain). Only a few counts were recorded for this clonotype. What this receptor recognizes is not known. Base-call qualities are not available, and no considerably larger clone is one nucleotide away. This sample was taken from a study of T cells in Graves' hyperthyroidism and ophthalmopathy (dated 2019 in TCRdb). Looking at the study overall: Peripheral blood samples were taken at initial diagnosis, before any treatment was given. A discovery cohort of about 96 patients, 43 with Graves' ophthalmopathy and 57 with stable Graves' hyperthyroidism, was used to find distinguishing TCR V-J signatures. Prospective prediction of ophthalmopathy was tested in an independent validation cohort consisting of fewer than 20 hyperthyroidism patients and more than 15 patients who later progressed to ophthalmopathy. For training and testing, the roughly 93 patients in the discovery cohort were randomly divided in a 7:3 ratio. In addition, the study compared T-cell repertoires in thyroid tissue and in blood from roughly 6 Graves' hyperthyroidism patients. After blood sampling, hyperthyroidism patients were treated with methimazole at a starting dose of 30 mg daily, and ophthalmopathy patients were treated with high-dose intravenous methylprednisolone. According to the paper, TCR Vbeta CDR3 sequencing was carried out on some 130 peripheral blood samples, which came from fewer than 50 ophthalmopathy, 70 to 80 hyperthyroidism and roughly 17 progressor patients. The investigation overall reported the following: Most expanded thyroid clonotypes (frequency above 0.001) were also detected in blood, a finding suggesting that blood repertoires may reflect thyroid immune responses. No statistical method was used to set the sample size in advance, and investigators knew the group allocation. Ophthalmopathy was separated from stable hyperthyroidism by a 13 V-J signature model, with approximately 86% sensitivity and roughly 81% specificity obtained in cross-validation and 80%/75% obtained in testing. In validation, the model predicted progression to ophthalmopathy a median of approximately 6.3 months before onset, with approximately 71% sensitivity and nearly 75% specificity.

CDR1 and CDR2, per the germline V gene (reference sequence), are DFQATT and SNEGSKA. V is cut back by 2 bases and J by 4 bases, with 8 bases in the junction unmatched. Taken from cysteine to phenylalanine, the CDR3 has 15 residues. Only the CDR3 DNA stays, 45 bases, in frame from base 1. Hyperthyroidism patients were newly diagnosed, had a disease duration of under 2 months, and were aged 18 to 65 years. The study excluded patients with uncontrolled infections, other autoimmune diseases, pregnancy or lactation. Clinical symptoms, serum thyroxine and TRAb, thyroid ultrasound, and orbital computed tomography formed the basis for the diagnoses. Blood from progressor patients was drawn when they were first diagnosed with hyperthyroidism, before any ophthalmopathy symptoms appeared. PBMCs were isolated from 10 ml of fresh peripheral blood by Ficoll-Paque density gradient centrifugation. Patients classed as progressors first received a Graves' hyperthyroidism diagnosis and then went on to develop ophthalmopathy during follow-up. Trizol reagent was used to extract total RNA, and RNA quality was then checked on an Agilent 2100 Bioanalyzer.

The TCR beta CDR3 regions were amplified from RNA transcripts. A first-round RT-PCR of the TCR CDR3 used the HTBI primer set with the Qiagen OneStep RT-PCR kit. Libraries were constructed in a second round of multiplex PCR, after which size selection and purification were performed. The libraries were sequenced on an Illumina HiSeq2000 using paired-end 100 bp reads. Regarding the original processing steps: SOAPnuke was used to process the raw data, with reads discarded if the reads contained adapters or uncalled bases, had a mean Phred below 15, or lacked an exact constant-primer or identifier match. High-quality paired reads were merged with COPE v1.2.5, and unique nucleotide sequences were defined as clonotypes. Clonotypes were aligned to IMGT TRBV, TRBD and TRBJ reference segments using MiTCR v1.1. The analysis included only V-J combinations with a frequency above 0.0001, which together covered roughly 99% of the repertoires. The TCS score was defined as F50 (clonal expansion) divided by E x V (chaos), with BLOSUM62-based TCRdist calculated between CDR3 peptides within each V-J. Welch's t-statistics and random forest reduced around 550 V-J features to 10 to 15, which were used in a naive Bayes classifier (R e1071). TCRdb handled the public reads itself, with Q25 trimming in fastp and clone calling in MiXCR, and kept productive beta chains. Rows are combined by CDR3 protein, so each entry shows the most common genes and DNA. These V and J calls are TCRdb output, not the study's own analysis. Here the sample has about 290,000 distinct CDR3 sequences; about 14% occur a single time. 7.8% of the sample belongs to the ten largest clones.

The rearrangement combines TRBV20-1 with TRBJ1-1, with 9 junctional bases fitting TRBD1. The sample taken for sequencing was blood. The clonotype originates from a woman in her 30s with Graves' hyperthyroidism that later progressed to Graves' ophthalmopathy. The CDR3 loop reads CSARPQGQGTTEAFF. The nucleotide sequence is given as TGCAGTGCTAGACCCCAGGGACAGGGTACCACTGAAGCTTTCTTT.